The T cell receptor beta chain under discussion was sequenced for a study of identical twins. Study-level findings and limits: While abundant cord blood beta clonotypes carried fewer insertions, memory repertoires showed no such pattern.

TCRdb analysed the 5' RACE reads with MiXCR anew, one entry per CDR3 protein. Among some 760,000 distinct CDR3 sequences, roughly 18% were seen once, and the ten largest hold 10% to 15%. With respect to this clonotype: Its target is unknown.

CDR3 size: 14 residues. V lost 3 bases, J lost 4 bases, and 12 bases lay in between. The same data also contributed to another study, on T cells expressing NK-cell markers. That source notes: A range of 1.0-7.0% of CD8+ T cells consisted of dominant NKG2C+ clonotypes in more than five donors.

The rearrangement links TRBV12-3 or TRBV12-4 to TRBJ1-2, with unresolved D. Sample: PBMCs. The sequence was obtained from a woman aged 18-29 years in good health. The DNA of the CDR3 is TGTGCCAGCAGTTTTGGCTCAACCCGCTATGGCTACACCTTC. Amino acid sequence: CASSFGSTRYGYTF.